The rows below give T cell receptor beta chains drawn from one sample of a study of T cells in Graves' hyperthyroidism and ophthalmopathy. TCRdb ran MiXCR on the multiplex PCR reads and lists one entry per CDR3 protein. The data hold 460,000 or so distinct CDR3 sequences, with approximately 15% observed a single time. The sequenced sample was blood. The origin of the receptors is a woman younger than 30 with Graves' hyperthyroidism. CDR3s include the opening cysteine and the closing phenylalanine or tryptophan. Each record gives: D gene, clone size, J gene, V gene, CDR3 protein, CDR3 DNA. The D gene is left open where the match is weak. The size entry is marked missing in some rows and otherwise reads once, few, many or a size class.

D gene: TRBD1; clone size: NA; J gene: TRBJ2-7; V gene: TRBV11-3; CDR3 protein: CASSPARGYEQYF; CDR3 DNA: TGTGCCAGCAGCCCGGCCAGGGGGTACGAGCAGTACTTC
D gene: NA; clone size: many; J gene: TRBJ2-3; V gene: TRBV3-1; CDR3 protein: CASSQGKSGFTDTQYF; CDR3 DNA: TGTGCCAGCAGCCAAGGGAAAAGCGGGTTCACAGATACGCAGTATTTT
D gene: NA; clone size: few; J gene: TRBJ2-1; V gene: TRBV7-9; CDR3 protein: CASGRTYNEQFF; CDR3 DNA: TGTGCCAGCGGGAGGACCTACAATGAGCAGTTCTTC
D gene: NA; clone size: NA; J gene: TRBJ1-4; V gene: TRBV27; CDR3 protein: CASSLEGGLGNEKLFF; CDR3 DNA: TGTGCCAGCAGTCTAGAGGGGGGTTTGGGAAATGAAAAACTGTTTTTT
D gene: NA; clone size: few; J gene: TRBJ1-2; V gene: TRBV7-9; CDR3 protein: CASSLVTSPTGPLFGGYTF; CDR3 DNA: TGTGCCAGCAGCTTAGTAACCAGCCCGACAGGCCCCCTTTTTGGTGGCTACACCTTC
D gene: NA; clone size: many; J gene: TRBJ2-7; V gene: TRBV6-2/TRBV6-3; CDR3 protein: CASSRTPSEQYF; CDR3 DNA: TGTGCCAGTTCTAGGACCCCCTCCGAGCAGTACTTC
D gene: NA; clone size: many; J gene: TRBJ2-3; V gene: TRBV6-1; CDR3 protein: CATQRTRELTDTQYF; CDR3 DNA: TGTGCCACCCAAAGGACACGGGAACTCACAGATACGCAGTATTTT
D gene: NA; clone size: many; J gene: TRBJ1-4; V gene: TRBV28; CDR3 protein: CASRDLTATNEKLFF; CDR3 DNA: TGTGCCAGCAGGGACCTAACTGCAACTAATGAAAAACTGTTTTTT
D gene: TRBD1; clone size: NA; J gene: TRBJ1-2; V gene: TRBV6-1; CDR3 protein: CASRSTGGRTGYGYTF; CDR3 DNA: TGTGCCAGCAGAAGTACAGGGGGCCGAACCGGGTATGGCTACACCTTC
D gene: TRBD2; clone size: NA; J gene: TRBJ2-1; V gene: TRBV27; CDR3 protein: CAGSFRGGRGYNEQFF; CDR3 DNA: TGTGCCGGCTCCTTTAGGGGCGGGAGAGGCTACAATGAGCAGTTCTTC
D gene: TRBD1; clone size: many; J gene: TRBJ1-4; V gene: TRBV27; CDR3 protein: CASRQGSGGNEKLFF; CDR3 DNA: TGTGCCAGCAGACAGGGGTCGGGGGGTAATGAAAAACTGTTTTTT
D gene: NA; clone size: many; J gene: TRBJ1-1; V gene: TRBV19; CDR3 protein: CASREQGPDEAFF; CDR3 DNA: TGTGCCAGTAGGGAGCAGGGGCCGGATGAAGCTTTCTTT
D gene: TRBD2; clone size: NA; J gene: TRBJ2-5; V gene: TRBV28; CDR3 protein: CASSFGGGPELYF; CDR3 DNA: TGTGCCAGCAGTTTTGGGGGGGGACCGGAGTTGTACTTC
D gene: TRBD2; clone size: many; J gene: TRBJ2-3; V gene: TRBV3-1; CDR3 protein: CASSQELTSGRRDTQYF; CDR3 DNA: TGTGCCAGCAGCCAAGAGTTGACTAGCGGGAGGCGAGATACGCAGTATTTT
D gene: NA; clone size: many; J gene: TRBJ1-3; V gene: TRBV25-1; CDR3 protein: CASSGTNSGNTIYF; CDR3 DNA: TGTGCCAGCAGTGGGACGAATTCTGGAAACACCATATATTTT
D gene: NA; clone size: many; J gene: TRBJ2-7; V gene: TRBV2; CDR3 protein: CASRASGDEQYF; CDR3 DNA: TGTGCCAGCAGGGCCTCAGGGGACGAGCAGTACTTC
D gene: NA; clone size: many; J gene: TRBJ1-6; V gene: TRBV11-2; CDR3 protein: CASSLRDWNSPLHF; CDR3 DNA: TGTGCCAGCAGCCTCCGGGACTGGAATTCACCCCTCCACTTT
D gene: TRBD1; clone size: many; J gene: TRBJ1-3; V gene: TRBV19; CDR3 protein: CASSSDRATNTIYF; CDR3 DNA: TGTGCCAGCTCTTCGGACAGGGCTACGAACACCATATATTTT
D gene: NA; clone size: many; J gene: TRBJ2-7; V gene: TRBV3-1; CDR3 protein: CASSQYVGSWYEQYF; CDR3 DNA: TGTGCCAGCAGCCAATATGTTGGGAGTTGGTACGAGCAGTACTTC
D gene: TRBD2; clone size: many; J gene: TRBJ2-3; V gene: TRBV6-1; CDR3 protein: CASYRLAGVIDTQYF; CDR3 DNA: TGTGCCAGCTACCGACTAGCGGGAGTCATAGATACGCAGTATTTT
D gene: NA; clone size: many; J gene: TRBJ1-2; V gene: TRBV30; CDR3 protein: CAWSAKGANYGYTF; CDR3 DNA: TGTGCCTGGAGTGCCAAAGGGGCTAACTATGGCTACACCTTC
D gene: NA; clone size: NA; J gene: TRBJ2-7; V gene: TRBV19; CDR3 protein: CASRGGGPGYEQYF; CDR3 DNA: TGTGCCAGTAGGGGAGGAGGGCCGGGCTACGAGCAGTACTTC
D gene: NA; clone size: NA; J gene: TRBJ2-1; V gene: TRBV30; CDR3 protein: CAWSVDLGFDEQFF; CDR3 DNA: TGTGCCTGGAGTGTAGACTTGGGCTTCGATGAGCAGTTCTTC
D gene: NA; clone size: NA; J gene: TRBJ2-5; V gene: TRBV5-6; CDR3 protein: CASSPGGSGQETQYF; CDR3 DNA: TGTGCCAGCAGCCCTGGGGGAAGCGGGCAAGAGACCCAGTACTTC
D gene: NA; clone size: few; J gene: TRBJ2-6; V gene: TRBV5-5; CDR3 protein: CASTLGPGSGANVLTF; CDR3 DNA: TGTGCCAGCACCTTAGGCCCAGGGAGCGGGGCCAACGTCCTGACTTTC
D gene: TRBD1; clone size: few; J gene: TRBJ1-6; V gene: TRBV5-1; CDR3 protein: CASSFVGQGAGNSPLHF; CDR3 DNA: TGCGCCAGCAGCTTCGTTGGACAGGGGGCTGGAAATTCACCCCTCCACTTT
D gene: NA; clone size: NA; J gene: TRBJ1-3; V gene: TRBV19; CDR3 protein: CASNPPAAASGNTIYF; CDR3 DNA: TGTGCCAGTAACCCCCCCGCGGCGGCGTCTGGAAACACCATATATTTT
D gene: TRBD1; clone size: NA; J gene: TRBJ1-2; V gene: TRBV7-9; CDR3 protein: CASSFGTEGYYGYTF; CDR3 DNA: TGTGCCAGCAGCTTTGGGACAGAGGGCTACTATGGCTACACCTTC
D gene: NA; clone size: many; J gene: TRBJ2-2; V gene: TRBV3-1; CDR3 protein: CASSQAQNTGELFF; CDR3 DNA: TGTGCCAGCAGCCAAGCTCAGAACACCGGGGAGCTGTTTTTT
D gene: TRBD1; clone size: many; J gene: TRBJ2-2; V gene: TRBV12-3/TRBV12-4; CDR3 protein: CASSFRGLGTGELFF; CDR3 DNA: TGTGCCAGCAGTTTCAGGGGGCTTGGGACCGGGGAGCTGTTTTTT
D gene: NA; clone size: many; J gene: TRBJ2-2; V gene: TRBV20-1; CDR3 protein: CSARVWKNTGELFF; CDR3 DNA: TGCAGTGCTAGAGTCTGGAAGAACACCGGGGAGCTGTTTTTT
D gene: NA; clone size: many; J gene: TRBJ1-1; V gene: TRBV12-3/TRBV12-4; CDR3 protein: CASSLPPGAEAFF; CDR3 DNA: TGTGCCAGCAGTTTACCCCCGGGGGCCGAAGCTTTCTTT
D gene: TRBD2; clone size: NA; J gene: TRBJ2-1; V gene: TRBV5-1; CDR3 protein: CASSFSSGRTTYNEQFF; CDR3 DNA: TGCGCCAGCAGCTTCTCTAGCGGGAGGACCACCTACAATGAGCAGTTCTTC
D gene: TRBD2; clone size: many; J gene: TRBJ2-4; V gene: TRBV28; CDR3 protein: CASSPRGYSGRRKNIQYF; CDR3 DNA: TGTGCCAGCAGCCCGAGGGGGTACAGCGGGAGGCGCAAAAACATTCAGTACTTC
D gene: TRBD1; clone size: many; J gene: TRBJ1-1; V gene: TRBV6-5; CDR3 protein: CASSYSDRGTEAFF; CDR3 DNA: TGTGCCAGCAGTTACTCCGACAGGGGGACTGAAGCTTTCTTT
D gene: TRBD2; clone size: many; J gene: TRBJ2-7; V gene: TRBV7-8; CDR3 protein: CASSLRTSGSSPYEQYF; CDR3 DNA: TGTGCCAGCAGCCTGAGGACTAGCGGGAGTTCCCCCTACGAGCAGTACTTC
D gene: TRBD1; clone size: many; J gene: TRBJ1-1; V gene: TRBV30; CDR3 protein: CAWNRDSTEAFF; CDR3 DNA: TGTGCCTGGAACCGGGACAGCACTGAAGCTTTCTTT
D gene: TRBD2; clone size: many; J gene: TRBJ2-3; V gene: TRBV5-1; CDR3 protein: CASSSGTSGNTDTQYF; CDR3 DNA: TGCGCCAGCAGCTCTGGGACTAGCGGGAACACAGATACGCAGTATTTT
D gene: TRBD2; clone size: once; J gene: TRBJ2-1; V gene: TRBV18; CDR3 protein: CASSPGQGLAANEQFF; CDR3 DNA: TGTGCCAGCTCACCGGGACAGGGACTAGCGGCTAATGAGCAGTTCTTC
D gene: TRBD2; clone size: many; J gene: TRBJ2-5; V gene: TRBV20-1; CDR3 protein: CSARPLAGDLSIETQYF; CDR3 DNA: TGCAGTGCTAGACCTCTAGCGGGAGATCTCTCCATAGAGACCCAGTACTTC
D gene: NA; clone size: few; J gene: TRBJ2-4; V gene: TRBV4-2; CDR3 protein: CASSQAPPRGAKNIQYF; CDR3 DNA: TGTGCCAGCAGCCAAGCCCCTCCCCGTGGAGCCAAAAACATTCAGTACTTC
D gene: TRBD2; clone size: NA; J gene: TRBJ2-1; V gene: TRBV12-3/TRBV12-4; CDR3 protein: CASSSLTSPVVNEQFF; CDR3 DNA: TGTGCCAGCAGTTCCCTGACTAGCCCCGTCGTGAATGAGCAGTTCTTC
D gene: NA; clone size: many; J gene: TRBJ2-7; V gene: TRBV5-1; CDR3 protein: CASSLRATPYEQYF; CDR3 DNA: TGCGCCAGCAGCTTACGAGCAACCCCCTACGAGCAGTACTTC
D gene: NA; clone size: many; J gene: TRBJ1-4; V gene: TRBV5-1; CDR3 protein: CASSLVGFSATNEKLFF; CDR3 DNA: TGCGCCAGCAGCTTGGTAGGGTTCTCTGCAACTAATGAAAAACTGTTTTTT
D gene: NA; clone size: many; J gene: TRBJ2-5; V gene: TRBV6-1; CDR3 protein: CASVPPVEETQYF; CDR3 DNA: TGTGCCAGCGTACCCCCGGTCGAGGAGACCCAGTACTTC
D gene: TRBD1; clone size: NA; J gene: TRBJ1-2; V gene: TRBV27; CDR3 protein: CASSLRTGGRGYTF; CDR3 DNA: TGTGCCAGCAGTTTGCGGACAGGGGGACGTGGCTACACCTTC
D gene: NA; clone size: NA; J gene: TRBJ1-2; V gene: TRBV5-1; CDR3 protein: CASSGGGKNYGYTF; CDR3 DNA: TGCGCCAGCAGTGGTGGGGGAAAAAACTATGGCTACACCTTC
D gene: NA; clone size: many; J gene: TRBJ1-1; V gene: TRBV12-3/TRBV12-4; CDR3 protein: CASSRAVNTEAFF; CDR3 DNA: TGTGCCAGCAGCCGAGCCGTGAACACTGAAGCTTTCTTT
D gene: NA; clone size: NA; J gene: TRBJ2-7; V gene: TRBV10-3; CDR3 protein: CAISESRSQIKQYF; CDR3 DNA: TGTGCCATCAGTGAGTCGAGATCGCAGATCAAGCAGTACTTC
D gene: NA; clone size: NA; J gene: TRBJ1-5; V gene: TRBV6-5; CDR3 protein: CASSYSFAGGFQPQHF; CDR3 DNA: TGTGCCAGCAGTTACTCGTTCGCGGGCGGGTTTCAGCCCCAGCATTTT
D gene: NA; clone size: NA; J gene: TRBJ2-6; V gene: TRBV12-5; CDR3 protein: CASGLVTGPSSGANVLTF; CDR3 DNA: TGTGCTAGTGGTTTGGTGACCGGGCCAAGCTCTGGGGCCAACGTCCTGACTTTC
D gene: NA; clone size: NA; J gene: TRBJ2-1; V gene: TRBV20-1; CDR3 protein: CSATGTWTDEQFF; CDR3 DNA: TGCAGTGCTACCGGGACATGGACGGATGAGCAGTTCTTC
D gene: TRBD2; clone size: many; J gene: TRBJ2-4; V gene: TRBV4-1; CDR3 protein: CASSQGFSGRDIQYF; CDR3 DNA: TGCGCCAGCAGCCAAGGCTTTAGCGGGAGAGACATTCAGTACTTC